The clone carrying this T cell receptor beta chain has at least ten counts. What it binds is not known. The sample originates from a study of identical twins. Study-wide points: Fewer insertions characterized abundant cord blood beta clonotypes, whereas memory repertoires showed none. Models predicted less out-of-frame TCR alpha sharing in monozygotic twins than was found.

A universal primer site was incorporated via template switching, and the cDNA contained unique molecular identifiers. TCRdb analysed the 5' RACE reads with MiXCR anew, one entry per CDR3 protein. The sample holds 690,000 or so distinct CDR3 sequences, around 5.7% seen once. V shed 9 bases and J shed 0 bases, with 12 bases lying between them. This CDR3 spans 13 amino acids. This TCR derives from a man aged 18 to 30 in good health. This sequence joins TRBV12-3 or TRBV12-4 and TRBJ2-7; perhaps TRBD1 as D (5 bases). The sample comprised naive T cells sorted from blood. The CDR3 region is CASGAFNSYEQYF. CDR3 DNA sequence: TGTGCCAGTGGGGCTTTCAACTCCTACGAGCAGTACTTC.